This T cell receptor beta chain was found in a study of T cells in Graves' hyperthyroidism and ophthalmopathy. Using RNA transcripts as the source, TCR beta CDR3 regions were amplified. The HTBI primer set was used in a first-round RT-PCR of the TCR CDR3. MiXCR, applied by TCRdb to the multiplex PCR reads, yields one record per CDR3 protein. The sample shows some 490,000 distinct CDR3 sequences, around a fifth of them seen only once. The source material was blood. This TCR was sampled from an older woman with Graves' ophthalmopathy.

CDR3 in amino acids: CASSQEFVYEQYF. The CDR3 DNA reads TGTGCCAGCAGCCAAGAATTCGTCTACGAGCAGTACTTC. The gene calls are TRBV3-1 and TRBJ2-7; D uncertain. The V gene's germline CDR1 is LGHDT and CDR2 YNNKEL (reference sequence). V was shortened by 0 bases and J by 3 bases, with 6 bases between the two germline ends. This CDR3 region has 13 residues.